One and the same sample provided the 27 T cell receptor beta chains below, sequenced in a study of CDR3 diversity in severe acne. TCRdb reprocessed the PCR reads with MiXCR, giving one entry per CDR3 protein. The data hold more than 70,000 distinct CDR3 sequences, with 45% to 55% observed a single time. The sequenced sample consisted of blood. The receptors here all came from a male donor in good health, serving as a control.

In this sample, this clonotype turned up a few times. The gene calls are TRBV29-1 and TRBJ1-2; D is possibly TRBD1 (5 bases). The V and J ends lost 6 bases and 5 bases respectively, with 25 bases between them. The germline CDR1 and CDR2 sequences are SQVTM and ANQGSEA. The CDR3 has 16 residues. CDR3 amino acids: CSVPYNGGIDLYGYTF. The CDR3 DNA follows: TGCAGCGTCCCGTACAACGGGGGGATCGACCTGTATGGCTACACCTTC.

The chain uses TRBV20-1 and TRBJ1-1; 7 bases line up with TRBD1. CDR3 size: 16 residues. Germline lookup yields CDR1 DFQATT and CDR2 SNEGSKA (reference sequence). Germline trimming cut 4 bases from V and 2 bases from J; bases unmatched to any gene: 13. In DNA form, the CDR3 reads TGCAGTGCTACCCGGGACAGAACCTCTGGAAACACTGAAGCTTTCTTT. Translating it yields CSATRDRTSGNTEAFF.

With regard to this clonotype: The CDR3 does not close with the conserved phenylalanine or tryptophan, likely indicating a read error. The CDR3 nucleotides are TGCGCCAGCAGCTTATTCAGTGGTCCAAACACCGGGGAGCTGTTTCTT. Residues: CASSLFSGPNTGELFL. The chain has TRBV7-3 and TRBJ2-2; D unclear. The CDR3 consists of 16 residues. Looked up from germline, CDR1 is SGHTA and CDR2 is FQGTGA.

About this clonotype itself: One junction end does not reproduce the germline sequence, and a read error may be involved. As DNA, the CDR3 is TGTGCCAGCATTATGGGGCCCACTGAATCTTTCTTT. It specifies CASIMGPTESFF. V usage is TRBV2 and J usage is TRBJ1-1; TRBD1 might be the D (5 bases). There are 12 residues in the CDR3. Germline CDR1 is SNHLY and CDR2 is FYNNEI.

The gene calls are TRBV7-9 and TRBJ2-7, with D perhaps matching TRBD2 (6 bases). The V end lost 8 bases, the J end lost 3 bases, and 11 bases lay between the germline ends. The CDR3 is 12 residues long. From germline, CDR1 is SEHNR and CDR2 FQNEAQ (reference sequence). The chain's CDR3 is CASRREDYEQYF. As DNA, the CDR3 is TGTGCCAGCCGCAGGGAGGACTACGAGCAGTACTTC.

The chain combines TRBV19 with TRBJ1-1, with TRBD1 matching 8 bases. The CDR3 has 15 amino acids. The V gene end was trimmed by 6 bases and the J gene end by 2 bases; junction bases not matched to a gene: 8. Per germline, CDR1 LNHDA and CDR2 SQIVND (reference sequence). CDR3 sequence (DNA): TGTGCCAGTAGCCCCCAGGGGGCCGTTAACACTGAAGCTTTCTTT. Translated: CASSPQGAVNTEAFF.

This clonotype has a count of ten or more. This chain links TRBV29-1 with TRBJ1-2; D may be TRBD1 (6 bases). The V and J ends lost 3 bases and 7 bases respectively, with 12 bases between them. The CDR3 loop spans 12 amino acids. Germline V gives CDR1 SQVTM, CDR2 ANQGSEA. This CDR3 is CSVDAQGSGYTF. CDR3 nucleotides: TGCAGCGTTGACGCACAGGGATCTGGCTACACCTTC.

Worth noting for this clonotype: A much larger clone lies a single base off, so this may be a read error. The genes are TRBV9 and TRBJ2-1; 8 bases align to TRBD2. Looked up from germline, CDR1 is SGDLS and CDR2 is YYNGEE. The CDR3 length is 16 residues. The CDR3 is CTSSPRGGSSYNEQFF. The CDR3 DNA reads TGTACCAGCAGCCCCCGGGGGGGGAGCTCCTACAATGAGCAGTTCTTC.

This CDR3 reads CASTTPSALGKRPLHF. The CDR3 DNA follows: TGTGCCAGCACAACACCGTCCGCGTTAGGAAAGAGACCCCTCCACTTT. The chain recombines TRBV6-1 with TRBJ1-6; no reliable D call. The V gene lost 7 bases and the J gene lost 12 bases, with 25 bases spanning the gap. CDR3 length: 16 amino acids. Germline-derived CDR1 and CDR2 are MNHNS and SASEGT.

The chain joins TRBV20-1 to TRBJ1-4, with TRBD1 as a possible D gene (6 bases). In germline, CDR1 is DFQATT, CDR2 SNEGSKA (reference sequence). The CDR3 extends over 12 amino acids. The germline V and J ends were trimmed by 5 bases and 8 bases, with 12 bases remaining between them. In DNA form, the CDR3 reads TGCAGTGCTGGAAGGACAGAAGAAAAACTGTTTTTT. Translation gives CSAGRTEEKLFF.

Turning to this clonotype: This likely comes from a read error, as the CDR3 has no conserved phenylalanine or tryptophan at its end. J is TRBJ2-1 and V is TRBV5-5; TRBD2 aligns across 10 bases. Germline trimming cut 4 bases from V and 1 base from J; bases unmatched to any gene: 11. The V gene's germline CDR1 is SGHKS and CDR2 YYEKEE (reference sequence). The CDR3 is made up of 18 amino acids. In nucleotides, the CDR3 is TGTGCCAGCAGCCTATTGCAAACTAGCGGGAATTCCTACAATGAGCAGTTCTCC. Translating it yields CASSLLQTSGNSYNEQFS.

This chain joins TRBV10-3 and TRBJ2-7; no firm D call. The CDR3 consists of 12 residues. The V gene lost 5 bases and the J gene lost 3 bases, with 8 bases spanning the gap. The germline CDR1 and CDR2 sequences are ENHRY and SYGVKD. CDR3: CAISSTGYEQYF. For the CDR3, the DNA is TGTGCCATCAGTTCGACTGGCTACGAGCAGTACTTC.

Ten or more counts support this clonotype. The chain links TRBV10-3 to TRBJ1-6; D not resolved. The V gene's germline CDR1 is ENHRY and CDR2 SYGVKD. Trimming took 3 bases from V and 8 from J, leaving 5 bases between them. There are 12 residues in the CDR3. The CDR3 protein is CAISDNHSPLHF. The CDR3 DNA is TGTGCCATCAGTGACAACCATTCACCCCTCCACTTT.

The chain employs TRBV7-2 and TRBJ2-7, with 8 bases identical to TRBD2. CDR1 is SGHTA and CDR2 is FQGNSA in the germline V gene. The length of the CDR3 is 14 residues. The V segment lost 4 bases and the J segment 2 bases; nucleotides outside the gene matches: 4. This CDR3 is CASSSYGGAYEQYF. In DNA, the CDR3 is TGTGCCAGCAGCTCCTACGGGGGGGCCTACGAGCAGTACTTC.

This clonotype was found many times. The rearrangement uses TRBV19 and TRBJ2-6; tentative D call: TRBD2 (5 bases). Trimming shortened V by 7 bases and J by 0 bases, and 13 bases separated the two germline ends. Per the germline V gene, CDR1 is LNHDA and CDR2 is SQIVND (reference sequence). The CDR3 is made up of 16 amino acids. CDR3 protein: CASTSEVYSGANVLTF. CDR3 sequence (DNA): TGTGCCAGTACCTCGGAGGTTTACTCTGGGGCCAACGTCCTGACTTTC.

The chain has TRBV2 and TRBJ1-2; the D is unclear. Trimming left V 7 bases short and J 4 bases short, with 13 bases between. The CDR3 covers 13 residues. Per germline, CDR1 SNHLY and CDR2 FYNNEI. The CDR3 bases are TGTGCCAGCACATCAGGAACCAGCTATGGCTACACCTTC. Encoded protein: CASTSGTSYGYTF.

This clonotype was detected many times. A clone one base away is much larger, so this may be a read error. The chain combines TRBV6-5 with TRBJ1-1; D remains ambiguous. The CDR3 spans 17 residues. Trimming pared 0 bases from V and 1 base from J, leaving 15 bases between. Germline CDR1 MNHEY, CDR2 SVGAGI. This CDR3 reads CASSYSTILRKNTEAFF. The CDR3 DNA reads TGTGCCAGCAGTTACTCTACTATCCTCCGCAAGAACACTGAAGCTTTCTTT.

The chain carries TRBV10-3 and TRBJ2-7, with D possibly being TRBD1 (6 bases). Trimming cost V 6 bases and J 0 bases, with 9 bases left between them. Germline assignment: CDR1 ENHRY and CDR2 SYGVKD. The CDR3 consists of 13 residues. CDR3: CAIRGGSSYEQYF. For the CDR3, the DNA is TGTGCCATCAGAGGGGGAAGCTCCTACGAGCAGTACTTC.

This chain connects TRBV27 to TRBJ1-5; D unresolved. Trimming cost V 6 bases and J 5 bases, with 8 bases left between them. The germline V gene encodes CDR1 MNHEY and CDR2 SMNVEV (reference sequence). CDR3 length: 12 residues. The DNA for the CDR3 is TGTGCCAGCAGCGTTGGGGATCAGCCCCAGCATTTT. Protein product: CASSVGDQPQHF.

This chain uses TRBV4-2 with TRBJ2-5; 9 bases fit TRBD2. The junction had 12 bases not matched to a gene; V was cut back by 5 bases and J by 5 bases. CDR1 is LGHNA, CDR2 YNFKEQ, per germline. The CDR3 runs to 16 residues. In DNA, the CDR3 is TGTGCCAGCAGCTCAGGCTCTAGCGGGGCTCTCGAGACCCAGTACTTC. The encoded protein is CASSSGSSGALETQYF.

This clonotype occurred many times. V is TRBV18 and J is TRBJ1-5, with 10 bases lining up with TRBD1. Germline V gene sequence: CDR1 KGHSH, CDR2 LQKENI. After removal of 4 bases from V and 6 bases from J, the junction contained 9 bases not matched to a gene. This CDR3 has 16 residues. CDR3 amino acids: CASSRRDRGQSQPQHF. The CDR3 nucleotides are TGTGCCAGCTCACGCCGGGACAGGGGACAAAGTCAGCCCCAGCATTTT.

As to this clonotype: At one end, the junction sequence differs from germline, possibly due to a read error. The chain recombines TRBV7-9 with TRBJ2-1; D is unresolved. The CDR3 extends over 11 amino acids. Germline V gene lookup returns CDR1 SEHNR and CDR2 FQNEAQ (reference sequence). CDR3 residues: CANSSDNEQVF. The CDR3 bases are TGTGCCAACTCTAGTGACAATGAGCAGGTCTTC. Combining the CDR3 with reference TRBV7-9 and TRBJ2-1 gives the whole variable domain DTGVSQNPRHKITKRGQNVTFRCDPISEHNRLYWYRQTLGQGPEFLTYFQNEAQLEKSRLLSDRFSAERPKGSFSTLEIQRTEQGDSAMYLCANSSDNEQVFGPGTRLTVL.

The chain recombines TRBV11-2 with TRBJ2-1; TRBD1 aligns across 10 bases. CDR1 is SGHAT and CDR2 is FQNNGV in the germline V gene. The J segment lost 8 bases and the V segment lost 5 bases, leaving 12 bases of the junction unmatched. This CDR3 is built from 16 residues. The CDR3 region has the DNA TGTGCCAGCAGCACACGGACAGGGGGTGGGGTCCATGAGCAGTTCTTC. Protein: CASSTRTGGGVHEQFF.

This clonotype was seen ten or more times. The rearrangement joins TRBV5-1 to TRBJ1-5; 7 positions agree with TRBD1. CDR1 SGHRS and CDR2 YFSETQ come from the germline V gene. V was clipped by 4 bases and J by 6 bases; unmatched bases: 7. This CDR3 is 14 amino acids long. CDR3 amino acids: CASSKGAKSQPQHF. In nucleotides, the CDR3 is TGCGCCAGCAGCAAGGGGGCAAAGAGTCAGCCCCAGCATTTT.

This clonotype was observed at least ten times. The rearrangement joins TRBV20-1 to TRBJ2-3, with 7 bases matching TRBD2. Trimming at V came to 0 bases and at J to 2 bases, leaving 2 bases not matched to a gene. The CDR3 has 14 amino acids. Germline CDR1 is DFQATT and CDR2 is SNEGSKA (reference sequence). The CDR3 bases are TGCAGTGCTAGAGACGGGAGGATCACAGATACGCAGTATTTT. Translation: CSARDGRITDTQYF.

V and J are TRBV20-1 and TRBJ1-2; D is perhaps TRBD1 (6 bases). The CDR3 has 15 amino acids. Germline CDR1 DFQATT, CDR2 SNEGSKA (reference sequence). Trimming removed 3 bases from V and 4 bases from J, with 18 bases in between. CDR3 coding DNA: TGCAGTGCTAGCGAAACAGGGTCGTGGGCCTATGGCTACACCTTC. Translating it yields CSASETGSWAYGYTF.

Regarding this clonotype: Here the CDR3 omits its conserved ending phenylalanine or tryptophan, so a read error is the likely source. The DNA is omitted, as the CDR3 cannot be located on it reliably, and the CDR3 follows TCRdb's listing. The genes are TRBV20-1 and TRBJ2-7; the D call in the table, TRBD2, was not verified against the DNA. The CDR3 extends over 14 residues, inclusive of both ends. Germline V gives CDR1 DFQATT, CDR2 SNEGSKA (reference sequence). This CDR3 reads CSARREPSPTSSTS.